One sample yielded the 2 T cell receptor beta chains listed below, sequenced in a study of regulatory T cells in long-lasting Graves disease. This sample's time point: newly diagnosed GD, antithyroid drugs for less than 3 months. From PBMCs, RNA was extracted and then used to make the TCR library. Library construction for TCR beta used iRepertoire HTBI primers and Arm-PCR of CDR3 regions. In TCRdb, the multiplex PCR reads were re-called with MiXCR into one record per CDR3 protein. The data contain hundreds of thousands of distinct CDR3 sequences, 16% of them singletons. Separately, the same data were catalogued under a study of T cells in Graves' hyperthyroidism and ophthalmopathy.

Source: peripheral blood mononuclear cells (PBMCs), taken at new diagnosis, from a patient treated with antithyroid drugs. All receptors come from a woman aged 25-40 years with Graves disease.

The rearrangement links TRBV3-1 to TRBJ1-4; the D gene is possibly TRBD1 (5 bases). V shed 1 base and J shed 8 bases, with 17 bases lying between them. The CDR3 loop spans 16 amino acids. Germline values: CDR1 LGHDT, CDR2 YNNKEL (reference sequence). CDR3 nucleotide sequence: TGTGCCAGCAGCCAAGCTTTGGCAGTGCAGGGAGAAAAACTGTTTTTT. This gives the protein CASSQALAVQGEKLFF.

This clonotype has a count of ten or more. The chain combines TRBV5-1 with TRBJ1-1; D is undetermined. The CDR3 spans 15 residues. The V and J ends lost 1 base and 7 bases respectively, with 17 bases between them. CDR1 is SGHRS, CDR2 YFSETQ, per germline. In DNA form, the CDR3 reads TGCGCCAGCAGCTTGACGACCGAAAACCACAGTGAAGCTTTCTTT. Translating gives CASSLTTENHSEAFF.